This record concerns one TCR beta chain sequence. This clonotype was detected ten times or more. This clone's antigen is unknown. Per-base qualities were not stored, and no clone one base away is much larger. Library prep was done by RACE. Reads for this sample came from a NextSeq 500. During library preparation, unique molecular identifiers were attached to individual cDNA molecules so that TCRs could be counted quantitatively and reproducibly. From each blood RNA sample, both TCR alpha and TCR beta chains were sequenced. In the original analysis: A median of around 100,000 TCRs per sample was observed, with a range of roughly 23,224 to 750,000. V, J and CDR3 annotation of the TCR reads was carried out using the Decombinator software suite. For the PS versus PT1 abundance plots, all samples were subsampled to the same number of TCRs (28,000). TCRs were defined as expanded if absent before sensitization and observed at least eight times at the 2-week time point. TCRdb redid the processing of the public reads, applying fastp at Q25 and MiXCR, and retained in-frame beta chains. Rows with a matching CDR3 protein are joined into one entry that keeps the most common DNA and genes. TCRdb, not the authors, supplied the V and J calls. Within this sample are around 300,000 distinct CDR3 sequences, with 4.5% to 7% of them counted one time only. Less than 9% of the sample is taken by the ten largest.

This specimen belongs to a study of human T cells and chemical hapten exposure (dated by TCRdb to the early 2020s). About the study as a whole: For sensitization, 2% DPC in acetone was applied to a 2 cm by 2 cm area of upper inner arm skin. Twenty-nine alopecia patients provided blood for TCR sequencing at one to four time points (pre-sensitization, 2, 6 and 24 weeks). Patch testing was done on the upper back using Finn chambers containing 0.01% DPC, and results were scored after 6 days according to International Contact Dermatitis Research Group standards. The mostly female patient cohort included alopecia areata with under or over 50% scalp involvement, alopecia totalis and alopecia universalis. Blood samples were taken from patients before sensitization (week 0) and then at 2, 6 and about 24 weeks after DPC sensitization. Patients additionally received weekly therapeutic DPC doses to the scalp throughout the roughly 25-week study period. Libraries were combined into a pool for sequencing, and differences in TCR yield between samples came mainly from small differences in library volumes within the pool. Peripheral blood TCR repertoire changes were tracked in vivo in alopecia patients during primary and secondary sensitization to the hapten diphenylcyclopropenone (DPC). The full study reports these points: DPC sensitization did not change how many TCRs were above 1 in 1000 frequency, and no evidence was found of alterations in global repertoire structure. The number of PT1 expanded TCRs positively correlated with patch test score, significant at thresholds 8, 16 and 32 but not 4. Alopecia, a presumed autoimmune disease, was present in all patients, so the immune response of the patients might differ from that of healthy individuals. Compared with pre-sensitization or healthy control sets, expanded TCRs formed significantly more large CDR3 similarity clusters, which is consistent with antigen-driven responses. Repeated subsampling changed both the strength of the expansion versus patch-test correlation and the threshold at which the correlation became significant.

The time point label here, explained by the study, means: pre-sensitization, week 0. This specimen's treatment or condition label, per the study, means: therapeutic diphenylcyclopropenone sensitization with weekly scalp DPC. At each patch-test visit, blood was drawn before the patch test was applied. Patients were eligible if aged 18 to 70, diagnosed with alopecia and judged suitable for DPC therapy, and pregnant patients were excluded. Unfractionated whole blood was collected in Tempus Blood RNA tubes, and total RNA was extracted from that blood. The CDR3 numbers 19 residues from cysteine through phenylalanine. The read is trimmed to its CDR3 DNA, 57 bases read in frame from base 1. Unmatched junction bases come to 17, with V trimmed by 3 bases and J by 9 bases. According to the germline V gene, CDR1 reads LGHNA and CDR2 reads YSLEER.

The chain joins TRBV4-3 to TRBJ1-6; TRBD1 matches 10 bases in the middle. The clonotype comes from a woman aged 18-30 years with alopecia areata. Some clones in this sample may be carry-over from other donors' samples. The sample was whole blood, taken in connection with sensitization to the hapten diphenylcyclopropenone (DPC). Here is the DNA: TGCGCCAGCAGCCACTACACGACAGGGGGCAACCGGTTCAGTTCACCCCTCCACTTT. The resulting protein is CASSHYTTGGNRFSSPLHF.